This T cell receptor beta chain was found in a study of cytomegalovirus exposure and HLA in healthy donors (dated by TCRdb to about 2017). General notes on the study: An earlier analysis of about 560 of the donors reported 250 to 350 Gb of sequence data and 100 million to 120 million unique TCR beta sequences obtained from around 170 million T cells. Both class I and class II loci were covered by HLA typing, at four-digit resolution. Every repertoire in the discovery cohort had been generated on one and the same sequencing platform. The study was designed to test whether signatures of past pathogen exposure could be identified by cataloging public T cell receptors. The number of donors typed differed by locus, with 629-630 for A, B, C, DRB1 and DQB1, around 500 for DQA1, 600 to 610 for DPA1, and approximately 470 for DPB1. Rather than drawing on any new phenotypic data, the later analysis identified candidate immune exposures from TCR beta sequences and the way those sequences occurred across donors. About 330 gigabases of sequencing data and 70 million to 100 million unique TCR sequences made up an early release that covered over 550 HLA-typed donors. In addition to the first cohort of approximately 670 subjects, a separate validation cohort of 100 to 150 different subjects was used. Among almost 400 genotyped donors of the cohort, an average of about 240,000 unique TCR beta nucleotide sequences were sequenced per donor, around 20% of them non-productive. Roughly 5 DR-DQ haplotypes were handled as single units for association and clustering, since linkage in the cohort was strong. The T cell repertoires of some 670 subjects were profiled by immunosequencing and related to cytomegalovirus serostatus. In a later genetic analysis, genome-wide SNP genotypes for about 65% of the roughly 700 donors were used, and that subset was treated as a discovery cohort. In an earlier analysis of roughly 580 of the donors, high-throughput TCR beta sequencing was used to judge whether each TCR beta V gene segment behaved as functional or pseudogenic. To predict cytomegalovirus infection status, the study brought together high-throughput TCR immunosequencing, statistical association of individual TCRs with disease status, and machine learning. Donor age, sex, ethnicity and CMV serostatus were compiled alongside the repertoire data. In a later analysis, previously published TCR beta repertoires from about 640 donors were re-analyzed and high-resolution HLA genotyping was added so that TCR occurrence patterns could be studied. Among the roughly 400 genotyped donors, about 83% belonged to the genetic ancestry cluster associated with self-reported Caucasian donors. Overall study outcomes, separate from this receptor: In a later analysis, most CMV-associated TCR beta chains were found to appear HLA-restricted, with HLA associations seemingly driven largely by CMV exposure. The sequencing pipeline was judged likely to have produced a cluster of highly shared sequence variants as a technical artifact. The presence/absence analyses assumed that sequencing depth was roughly uniform across donors, and that assumption may not be true. Because counts were too low, around 18 rarely observed V segments, including chromosome 9 orphons, were left out of the earlier analysis of 587 of the donors. Several of the top co-occurrence clusters appeared to be linked to parvovirus B19, influenza, CMV and Epstein-Barr virus, according to a later analysis. The classifier was reported to diagnose cytomegalovirus status with high specificity and sensitivity in both the original and validation cohorts. In vitro tests confirmed that a few of the cytomegalovirus-associated TCR beta chains recognize cytomegalovirus antigens. A total of fewer than 200 TCR beta chains were listed by the study as associated with cytomegalovirus. Most TCR sequences were seen in very few donors, while some public TCRs were found in many individuals. A later genetic analysis associated a missense DCLRE1C variant with V-gene and J-gene trimming of TCR beta chains, and an independent cohort replicated the association. Only TCR beta chains were sequenced in this cohort, and the absence of alpha or paired-chain data limited detectable features. A later analysis associated 17,000 or so TCR beta sequences with specific HLA alleles at a false discovery rate of 0.05. A further reported finding was that TCR beta sequences accurately predicted the HLA-A and HLA-B alleles for most subjects in the first cohort. Because HLA typing was unavailable for some donors at each locus, only the typed subset was used in association tests. When HLA alleles, especially DR and DQ, strongly co-occurred, attributing TCR associations to individual alleles was difficult. Correlated functional status among segregating V segments might be attributable to linkage disequilibrium, but an unknown experimental factor could not be ruled out. Broadly in line with IMGT annotations, most TCR beta V segments showed up in productive rearrangements about 87% or about 30% of the time in an earlier analysis of around 600 of the donors. Some IMGT-functional V segments, including TRBV6-2 and TRBV6-3, could not be told apart with the 87-base-pair reads, so those segments were excluded. For the cohort, immune exposure information was limited to CMV serostatus. In a later analysis, HLA-associated TCR beta chains showed more clonal expansion and lower generation probabilities than non-associated chains that were equally common. The authors suggested that the approach could potentially be extended to other disease states and immunological phenotypes. A later genetic analysis reported fewer N-insertions in productive TCRs among donors in an Asian-associated ancestry cluster than the roughly 620-donor mean. In a later analysis, the rate of TCR association differed among HLA loci, with DRB1 alleles having the most associated TCRs and HLA-C alleles having the fewest.

The cohort consisted of 670 or so healthy bone marrow donors. At the time of sampling, every cohort member was nominally healthy, though immune exposures that went unrecorded were likely present. The donor tested CMV seropositive, placing the donor among the 310 or so seropositive members of the cohort. A peripheral blood sample was collected from each donor, and TCR beta sequencing was performed on peripheral blood mononuclear cells. The Qiagen DNeasy Blood Extraction Kit was used to extract genomic DNA from the blood cell samples. CDR1 SGHAT and CDR2 FQNNGV are derived from the germline V gene. The CDR3 starts with the cysteine, ends with the phenylalanine, and has 13 residues. Only the CDR3 DNA is retained, 39 bases long and in frame from the first base. V is pared back by 1 base and J by 3 bases, with 6 bases lying between the germline termini. The library was made by the immunoSEQ multiplex PCR assay. For the multiplex PCR, a mixture combining 60 forward primers for TCR Vbeta segments and 13 reverse primers for TCR Jbeta segments was used. The CDR3 region of rearranged TCR beta genes was amplified from genomic DNA with a multiplex PCR assay. Amplified TCR beta libraries were sequenced as 87-base-pair reads on the Illumina HiSeq System. Regarding the original processing steps: A later analysis counted 75 million to 100 million unique TCR beta chains across the 666 repertoires, and around 9.9 million of these chains were shared by at least two donors. Raw reads were error-corrected and collapsed into unique sequences with a nearest-neighbor algorithm that merged closely related sequences to remove PCR and sequencing errors. Alignment of CDR3 sequences to IMGT reference sequences was used to assign V, D and J gene segments. For a sequence to be retained, at least a six-nucleotide match to both a V gene segment and a J gene segment was required. A rearrangement was called productive if the CDR3 had no stop codons and remained in frame with V and J, and every other rearrangement was called non-productive. Following IMGT convention, CDR3 was defined as the stretch from the second conserved V-encoded cysteine to the conserved J-encoded phenylalanine. The earlier analysis of about 590 of the donors excluded sequences that lacked an unambiguous match to a single V gene segment. An earlier analysis of over 450 of the donors classified V segments as functional when productive rearrangements were above 56.7% and as segregating when the standard deviation between donors was above 5%. To diagnose cytomegalovirus status from the catalog of TCR beta chain sequences, a statistical classification framework was built. In a later analysis, TCR nucleotide sequences were compared against IMGT/GENE-DB human TR gene sequences so that V and J genes could be assigned. Using the TCRdist pipeline, a later analysis assigned CDR3 sequences along with most-parsimonious VDJ recombination scenarios. A later analysis defined each TCR beta chain by its CDR3 amino acid sequence plus V-gene family, and excluded reads lacking a unique V-gene family. In a later analysis, several hundred highly shared, low-generation-probability nucleotide sequences were removed to address suspected cross-contamination and a sequencing artifact. For each public chain, a later analysis derived a clonal expansion index from normalized ranks of inferred template counts within each repertoire. In a later analysis, generation probabilities were computed using a VDJ recombination model fitted to out-of-frame rearrangements, and the results were checked against IGoR. In a later analysis, hypergeometric tests were used to score TCR-TCR, TCR-HLA and TCR-CMV co-occurrence, with a repertoire-size bias correction applied to TCR pairs. In a later analysis, false discovery rates were estimated by permuting HLA or CMV assignments 20 times. A later analysis grouped co-occurring TCRs with DBSCAN, adding TCRdist sequence similarity when clustering within HLA-allele-positive subsets. Repertoires with fewer than 30,000 or more than 120,000 public chains, plus five repertoires with anomalous nucleotide sharing, were excluded from co-occurrence clustering. As stored in TCRdb, this immuneACCESS dataset retains in-frame rearrangements with V and J assigned. A fraction of the clones does not appear; measured against another copy, unresolved V genes explain less than half of the discrepancy, and the remainder lacks a known reason. The DNA gave D and trimming, while V, J and clone size come from that table. Present in this sample are nearly 200,000 clones, roughly 80% of which were seen just once. The top ten clones comprise approximately 6.5% of the sample.

In the case of this clone: There is no known antigen for this receptor. Nothing much larger sits one base from this clone, and base qualities are not available.

Input material: PBMCs. The V gene is TRBV11-2 and the J gene is TRBJ2-5; the D gene is perhaps TRBD1, on 5 matching bases. The sequence was obtained from a woman in her forties or fifties in good health and CMV-seropositive. The CDR3 region: CASSLGREETQYF. The DNA sequence is TGTGCCAGCAGCTTAGGCAGGGAAGAGACCCAGTACTTC.